This TCR beta chain was captured by sequencing in a study of cytomegalovirus exposure and HLA in healthy donors. Study-wide results and caveats: Most TCR sequences proved rare, with some public TCRs found in many donors. In the 120 validation repertoires, under 95% of cluster scores exceeded 0, per a later analysis.

For this clone: Its antigen is unidentified.

Profiling relied on immunoSEQ multiplex PCR, and the TCRdb table lists in-frame clones only, not all of them. Counted here are roughly 220,000 clones, over 80% occurring once; the ten biggest clones make up over 13%. Germline V gene lookup returns CDR1 SEHNR and CDR2 FQNEAQ (reference sequence). V gave up 1 base and J gave up 5 bases, with 3 bases separating them. The CDR3 is made up of 12 amino acids. The gene calls are TRBV7-9 and TRBJ1-5, with D hard to call. This TCR was recovered from a woman aged 25-40 years in good health and CMV-seropositive. Sequenced: PBMCs. CDR3 sequence (DNA): TGTGCCAGCAGCTTAGATTATCAGCCCCAGCATTTT. Translating gives CASSLDYQPQHF.